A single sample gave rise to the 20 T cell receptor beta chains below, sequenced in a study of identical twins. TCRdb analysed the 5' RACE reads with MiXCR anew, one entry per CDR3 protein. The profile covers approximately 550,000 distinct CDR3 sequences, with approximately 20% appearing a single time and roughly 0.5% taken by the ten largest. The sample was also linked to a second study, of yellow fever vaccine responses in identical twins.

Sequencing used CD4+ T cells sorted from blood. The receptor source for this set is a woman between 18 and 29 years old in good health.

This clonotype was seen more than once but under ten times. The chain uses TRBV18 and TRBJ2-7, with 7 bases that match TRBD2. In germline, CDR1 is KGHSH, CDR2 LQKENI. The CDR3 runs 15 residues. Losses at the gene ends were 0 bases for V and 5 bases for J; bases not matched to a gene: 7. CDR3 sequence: CASSPPQGGSDEQYF. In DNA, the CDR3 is TGTGCCAGCTCACCACCGCAAGGCGGGAGCGACGAGCAGTACTTC.

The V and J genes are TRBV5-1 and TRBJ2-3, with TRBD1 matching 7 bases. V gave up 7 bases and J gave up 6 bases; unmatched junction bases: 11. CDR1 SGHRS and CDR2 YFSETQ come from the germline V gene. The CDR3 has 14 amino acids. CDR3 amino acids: CASRQGQISDTQYF. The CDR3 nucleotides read TGCGCCAGCCGACAGGGACAAATATCGGATACGCAGTATTTT.

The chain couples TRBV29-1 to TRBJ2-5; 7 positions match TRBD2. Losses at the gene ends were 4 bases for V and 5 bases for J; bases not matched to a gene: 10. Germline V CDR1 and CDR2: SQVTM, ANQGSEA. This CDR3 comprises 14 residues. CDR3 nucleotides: TGCAGCGTTGGATCCAGCGGGGTATTGGAGACCCAGTACTTC. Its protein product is CSVGSSGVLETQYF.

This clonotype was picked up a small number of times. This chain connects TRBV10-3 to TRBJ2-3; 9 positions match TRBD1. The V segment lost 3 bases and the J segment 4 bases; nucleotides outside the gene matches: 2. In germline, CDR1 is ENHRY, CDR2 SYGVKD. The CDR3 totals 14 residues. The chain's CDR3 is CAISDDRGSDTQYF. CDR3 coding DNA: TGTGCCATCAGTGATGACAGGGGGTCAGATACGCAGTATTTT.

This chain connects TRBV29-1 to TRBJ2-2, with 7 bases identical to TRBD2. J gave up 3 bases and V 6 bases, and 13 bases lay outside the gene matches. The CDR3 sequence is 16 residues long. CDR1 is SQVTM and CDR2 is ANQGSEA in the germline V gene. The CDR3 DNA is TGCAGCGTCCCTAGAGCGGGACCCTCCTACACCGGGGAGCTGTTTTTT. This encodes CSVPRAGPSYTGELFF.

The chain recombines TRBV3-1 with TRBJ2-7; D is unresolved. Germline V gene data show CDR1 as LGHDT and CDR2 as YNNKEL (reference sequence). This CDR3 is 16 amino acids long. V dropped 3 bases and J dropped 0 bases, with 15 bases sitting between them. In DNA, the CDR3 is TGTGCCAGCAGCCATAGGCGCGATTCACCCTCCTACGAGCAGTACTTC. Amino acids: CASSHRRDSPSYEQYF.

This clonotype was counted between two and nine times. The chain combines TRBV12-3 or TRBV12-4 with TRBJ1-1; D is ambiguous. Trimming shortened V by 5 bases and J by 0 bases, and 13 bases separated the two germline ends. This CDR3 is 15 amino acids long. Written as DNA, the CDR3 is TGTGCCAGCAGTCCAAGGGCCGGGGTGAACACTGAAGCTTTCTTT. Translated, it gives CASSPRAGVNTEAFF.

CDR3 amino acids: CASSSPGGGEQFF. CDR3 in DNA: TGTGCCAGCAGTTCACCGGGGGGGGGTGAGCAGTTCTTC. The V and J genes are TRBV7-9 and TRBJ2-1, with 8 nucleotides matching TRBD2. Germline V gene lookup returns CDR1 SEHNR and CDR2 FQNEAQ (reference sequence). The CDR3 is 13 amino acids. The trim removed 6 bases at V and 9 bases at J, leaving 7 bases unmatched. The whole variable domain, remainder taken from reference TRBV7-9 and TRBJ2-1, is DTGVSQNPRHKITKRGQNVTFRCDPISEHNRLYWYRQTLGQGPEFLTYFQNEAQLEKSRLLSDRFSAERPKGSFSTLEIQRTEQGDSAMYLCASSSPGGGEQFFGPGTRLTVL.

CDR3 nucleotide sequence: TGTGCCACCAGTGTCGGTAAGGGCTACAATGAGCAGTTCTTC. The encoded protein is CATSVGKGYNEQFF. The chain recombines TRBV24-1 with TRBJ2-1; no clear D gene. Deletions cut 5 bases from V and 3 bases from J, with 10 bases between. The CDR3 runs 14 residues. The germline CDR1 and CDR2 sequences are KGHDR and SFDVKD.

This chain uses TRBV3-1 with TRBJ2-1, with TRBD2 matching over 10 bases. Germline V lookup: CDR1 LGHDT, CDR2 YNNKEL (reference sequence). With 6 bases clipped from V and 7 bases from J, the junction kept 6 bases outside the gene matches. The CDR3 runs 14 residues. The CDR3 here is CASRSSGGANEQFF. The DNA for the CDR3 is TGTGCCAGCAGGTCCAGCGGGGGGGCGAATGAGCAGTTCTTC.

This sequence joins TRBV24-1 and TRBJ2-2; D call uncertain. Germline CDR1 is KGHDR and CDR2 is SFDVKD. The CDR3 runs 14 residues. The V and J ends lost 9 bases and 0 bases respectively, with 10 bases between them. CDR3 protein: CATSSNANTGELFF. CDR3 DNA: TGTGCCACCTCGTCGAATGCGAACACCGGGGAGCTGTTTTTT.

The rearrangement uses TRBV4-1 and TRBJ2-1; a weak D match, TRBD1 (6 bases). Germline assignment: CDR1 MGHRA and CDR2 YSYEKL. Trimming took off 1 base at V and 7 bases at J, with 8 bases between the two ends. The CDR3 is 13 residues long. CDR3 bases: TGCGCCAGCAGCCAAGGGACAGAAAATGAGCAGTTCTTC. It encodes CASSQGTENEQFF.

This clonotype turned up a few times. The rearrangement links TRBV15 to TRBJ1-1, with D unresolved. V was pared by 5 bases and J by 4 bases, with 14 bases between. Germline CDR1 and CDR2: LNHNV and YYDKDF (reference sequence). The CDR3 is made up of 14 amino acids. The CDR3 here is CATSRVGSATEAFF. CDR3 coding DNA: TGTGCCACCAGCCGAGTGGGGTCCGCCACTGAAGCTTTCTTT.

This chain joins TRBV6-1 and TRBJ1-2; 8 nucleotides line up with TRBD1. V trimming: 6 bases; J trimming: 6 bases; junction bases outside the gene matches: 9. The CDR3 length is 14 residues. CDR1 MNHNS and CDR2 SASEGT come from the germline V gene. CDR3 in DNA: TGTGCCAGCAGCATCCCGGGACAGGAGAATGGCTACACCTTC. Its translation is CASSIPGQENGYTF.

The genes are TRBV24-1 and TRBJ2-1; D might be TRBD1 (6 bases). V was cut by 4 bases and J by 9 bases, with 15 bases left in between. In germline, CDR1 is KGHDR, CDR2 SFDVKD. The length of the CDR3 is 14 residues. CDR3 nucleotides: TGTGCCACCAGTGACATCCCGGGGACAATTGAGCAGTTCTTC. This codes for CATSDIPGTIEQFF.

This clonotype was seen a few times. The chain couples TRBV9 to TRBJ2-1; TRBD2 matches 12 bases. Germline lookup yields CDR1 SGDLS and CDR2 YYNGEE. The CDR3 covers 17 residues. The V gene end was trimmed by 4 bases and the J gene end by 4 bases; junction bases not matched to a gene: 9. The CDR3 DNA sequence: TGTGCCAGCAGCCTCCGGACTAGCGGGAAACTTTACAATGAGCAGTTCTTC. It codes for CASSLRTSGKLYNEQFF.

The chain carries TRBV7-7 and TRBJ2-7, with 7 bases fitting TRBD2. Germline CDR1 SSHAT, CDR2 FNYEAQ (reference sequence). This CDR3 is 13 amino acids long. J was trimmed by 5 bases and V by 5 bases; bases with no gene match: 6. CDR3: CASSAFTSDEQYF. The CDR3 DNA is TGTGCCAGCAGCGCGTTTACTAGCGACGAGCAGTACTTC.

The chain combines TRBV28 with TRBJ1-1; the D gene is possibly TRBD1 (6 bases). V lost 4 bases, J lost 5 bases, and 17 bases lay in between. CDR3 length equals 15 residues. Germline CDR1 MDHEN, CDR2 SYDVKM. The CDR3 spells CASSSGQPGETEAFF. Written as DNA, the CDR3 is TGTGCCAGCAGTTCTGGACAGCCCGGGGAGACTGAAGCTTTCTTT.

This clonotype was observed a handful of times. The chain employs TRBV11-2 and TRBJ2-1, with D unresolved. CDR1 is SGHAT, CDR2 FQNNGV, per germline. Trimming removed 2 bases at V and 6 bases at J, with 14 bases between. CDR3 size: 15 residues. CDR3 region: CASSLLPPPVNEQFF. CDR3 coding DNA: TGTGCCAGCAGCTTATTGCCCCCTCCGGTCAATGAGCAGTTCTTC.

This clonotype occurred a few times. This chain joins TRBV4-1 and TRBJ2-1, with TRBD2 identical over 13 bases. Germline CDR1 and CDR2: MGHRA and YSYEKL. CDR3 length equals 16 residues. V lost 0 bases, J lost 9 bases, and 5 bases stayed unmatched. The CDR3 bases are TGCGCCAGCAGCCAAGAAGGACTAGCGGGAGAGAGTGAGCAGTTCTTC. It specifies CASSQEGLAGESEQFF.